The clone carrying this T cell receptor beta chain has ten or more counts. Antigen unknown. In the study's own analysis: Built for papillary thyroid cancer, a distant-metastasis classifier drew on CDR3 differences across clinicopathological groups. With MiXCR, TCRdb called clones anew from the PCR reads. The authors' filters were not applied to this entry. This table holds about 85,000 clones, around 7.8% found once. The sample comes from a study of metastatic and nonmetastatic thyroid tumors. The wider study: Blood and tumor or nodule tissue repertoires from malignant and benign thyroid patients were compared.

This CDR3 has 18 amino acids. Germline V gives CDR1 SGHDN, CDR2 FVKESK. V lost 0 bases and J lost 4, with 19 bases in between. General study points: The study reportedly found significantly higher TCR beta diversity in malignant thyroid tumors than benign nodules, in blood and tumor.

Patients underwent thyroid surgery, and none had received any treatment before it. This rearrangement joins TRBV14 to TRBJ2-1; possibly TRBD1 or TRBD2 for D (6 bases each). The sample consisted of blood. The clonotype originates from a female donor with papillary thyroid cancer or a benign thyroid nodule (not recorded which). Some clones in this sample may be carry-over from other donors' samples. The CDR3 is CASSQDLKGGLRYNEQFF. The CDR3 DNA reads TGTGCCAGCAGCCAAGATCTTAAGGGGGGCCTTAGATACAATGAGCAGTTCTTC.